The text below deals with one T cell receptor beta chain. Antigen unknown. The blood sample predates any ophthalmopathy symptoms, coming from first hyperthyroidism diagnosis. This entry is derived from a study of T cells in Graves' hyperthyroidism and ophthalmopathy. RNA transcripts served as the template for amplifying TCR beta CDR3 regions. HTBI primers were the set used in a first-round RT-PCR of the TCR CDR3. TCRdb re-analysed the multiplex PCR reads in MiXCR, keeping a single row per CDR3 protein. The repertoire holds about 260,000 distinct CDR3 sequences, less than 30% seen once, with roughly 24% in the top ten. Study-wide results and caveats: Ophthalmopathy and stable hyperthyroidism were separated by a 13 V-J model.

V trimming: 3 bases; J trimming: 1 base; junction bases outside the gene matches: 16. Germline-derived CDR1 and CDR2 are MDHEN and SYDVKM. This CDR3 spans 20 amino acids. The sample taken for sequencing was blood. The V gene is TRBV28, the J gene TRBJ2-7; 12 bases fit TRBD2. This clonotype was sampled from a man aged 40-50 years with Graves' hyperthyroidism that later progressed to Graves' ophthalmopathy. This CDR3 reads CASSFRVNAGLAGNSYEQYF. CDR3 nucleotides: TGTGCCAGCAGTTTCAGAGTTAATGCGGGACTAGCGGGTAATTCCTACGAGCAGTACTTC.